The 21 T cell receptor beta chains given below trace back to one sample, sequenced in a study of cytomegalovirus exposure and HLA in healthy donors. The primer mix had 60 Vbeta and 13 Jbeta primers. Repertoires were generated with immunoSEQ multiplex PCR, while TCRdb's copy carries only in-frame clones and drops some. Altogether approximately 140,000 clones are present, just under 75% being singletons, with the ten largest covering 1.5% to 2%. Sequences were obtained from PBMCs. These receptors came from a woman aged 18-29 years in good health and CMV-seronegative.

V is TRBV18 and J is TRBJ1-1; weak D call: TRBD1 (5 bases). This CDR3 contains 12 residues. Between the trimmed V and J ends, which lost 6 bases and 5 bases, there was a span of 10 bases. CDR1 and CDR2 from the germline V gene are KGHSH and LQKENI. The CDR3 DNA reads as TGTGCCAGCTCCTCCAAGGGGACTGAAGCTTTCTTT. It encodes CASSSKGTEAFF. The full variable domain, its missing parts supplied by reference TRBV18 and TRBJ1-1, is NAGVMQNPRHLVRRRGQEARLRCSPMKGHSHVYWYRQLPEEGLKFMVYLQKENIIDESGMPKERFSAEFPKEGPSILRIQQVVRGDSAAYFCASSSKGTEAFFGQGTRLTVV.

V usage is TRBV6-1 and J usage is TRBJ2-1; 7 nucleotides line up with TRBD2. Unmatched junction bases numbered 6, after V lost 10 bases and J lost 6 bases. The germline V gene encodes CDR1 MNHNS and CDR2 SASEGT. This CDR3 region has 12 residues. The CDR3 nucleotides are TGTGCCACGCGGGAGCCGGGCAATGAGCAGTTCTTC. As protein: CATREPGNEQFF.

The rearrangement links TRBV2 to TRBJ2-1; TRBD2 matches 10 bases. Trimming removed 6 bases from V and 8 bases from J; junction bases left unmatched: 10. The CDR3 is 15 residues long. CDR1 is SNHLY and CDR2 is FYNNEI in the germline V gene. The CDR3 region is CASSALQRGGDEQFF. The CDR3 DNA is TGTGCCAGCAGCGCTTTACAGCGGGGGGGCGATGAGCAGTTCTTC. Drawing the rest from reference TRBV2 and TRBJ2-1, the complete variable domain is EPEVTQTPSHQVTQMGQEVILRCVPISNHLYFYWYRQILGQKVEFLVSFYNNEISEKSEIFDDQFSVERPDGSNFTLKIRSTKLEDSAMYFCASSALQRGGDEQFFGPGTRLTVL.

V is TRBV30 and J is TRBJ1-1; unclear D gene. Trimming removed 5 bases from V and 5 bases from J, with 12 bases in between. CDR1 GTSNPN and CDR2 SVGIG come from the germline V gene (reference sequence). The CDR3 extends over 12 amino acids. CDR3 region: CAWGRVGTEAFF. DNA of the CDR3: TGTGCCTGGGGGAGGGTTGGTACTGAAGCTTTCTTT.

This clone was seen just once. The gene calls are TRBV7-9 and TRBJ1-1; D gene uncertain. The CDR3 spans 12 residues. V was clipped by 2 bases and J by 7 bases, with 8 bases between them. Germline CDR1 SEHNR, CDR2 FQNEAQ (reference sequence). This CDR3 is CASSLLGFEAFF. CDR3 bases: TGTGCCAGCAGCTTACTAGGCTTTGAAGCTTTCTTT.

A single count supports this clone. One end of the junction does not line up with germline, which may come from a read error. The gene calls are TRBV2 and TRBJ1-4; unclear D gene. Per germline, CDR1 SNHLY and CDR2 FYNNEI. There are 17 residues in the CDR3. CDR3 protein: CASSEALGPWANEKLFF. The CDR3 nucleotides read TGTGCCAGCAGTGAAGCCCTGGGCCCTTGGGCTAACGAAAAACTGTTTTTT.

This clone was picked up a small number of times. The chain couples TRBV15 to TRBJ1-2; TRBD1 matches at 9 bases. V lost 0 bases and J lost 3; bases outside the gene matches: 17. CDR1 and CDR2 from the germline V gene are LNHNV and YYDKDF (reference sequence). This CDR3 comprises 20 residues. CDR3 loop: CATSRDKRRTGVTSDYGYTF. The CDR3 DNA sequence: TGTGCCACCAGCAGAGATAAGCGTAGGACAGGGGTTACGTCTGACTATGGCTACACCTTC.

The rearrangement joins TRBV20-1 to TRBJ1-1; D unclear. The CDR3 totals 11 residues. V was pared by 1 base and J by 7 bases, with 7 bases between. Germline V gene data show CDR1 as DFQATT and CDR2 as SNEGSKA (reference sequence). This CDR3 reads CSARGGIEAFF. The CDR3 DNA reads TGCAGTGCTAGAGGAGGGATTGAAGCTTTCTTT.

This clone was found a few times. The chain carries TRBV30 and TRBJ2-2; D is ambiguous. Germline CDR1 reads GTSNPN; CDR2 reads SVGIG (reference sequence). The CDR3 is 13 amino acids. Trimming pared 8 bases from V and 5 bases from J, leaving 15 bases between. Here the CDR3 reads CAGPRPLTGELFF. In nucleotides, the CDR3 is TGTGCCGGCCCGCGGCCCCTGACCGGGGAGCTGTTTTTT.

This clone has just one count. The gene calls are TRBV7-2 and TRBJ2-7; 9 bases are a match to TRBD1. CDR1 is SGHTA, CDR2 FQGNSA, per germline. V trimming: 1 base; J trimming: 4 bases; junction bases outside the gene matches: 5. This CDR3 spans 15 amino acids. The CDR3 coding sequence is TGTGCCAGCAGCTTAGGACAGGGGGGTTCATACGAGCAGTACTTC. Protein sequence: CASSLGQGGSYEQYF.

CDR3 nucleotide sequence: TGTGCCAGTAGTACGCCCAGGGGACAGGGGCTCGGAGGAGGCTACACCTTC. This encodes CASSTPRGQGLGGGYTF. The V and J genes are TRBV19 and TRBJ1-2; 10 bases match TRBD1. CDR3 length equals 17 residues. The germline V gene has CDR1 LNHDA and CDR2 SQIVND (reference sequence). With 4 bases clipped from V and 8 bases from J, the junction kept 16 bases outside the gene matches.

This clone was detected once. This chain joins TRBV19 and TRBJ2-5, with D possibly being TRBD1 (5 bases). This CDR3 spans 14 amino acids. Germline lookup yields CDR1 LNHDA and CDR2 SQIVND (reference sequence). Deletions cut 5 bases from V and 5 bases from J, with 15 bases between. Written as DNA, the CDR3 is TGTGCCAGTAGTGGACACCGTGACGCCGAGACCCAGTACTTC. Translation: CASSGHRDAETQYF.

The V and J genes are TRBV30 and TRBJ2-2; possible D gene TRBD1, 5 bases. Germline CDR1 and CDR2: GTSNPN and SVGIG (reference sequence). Trimming stripped 5 bases from V and 4 bases from J, with 14 bases between. The CDR3 is 14 residues long. Here the CDR3 reads CAWGRGSSTGELFF. The CDR3 nucleotides read TGTGCCTGGGGAAGGGGCAGCTCCACCGGGGAGCTGTTTTTT.

This clone was picked up a small number of times. One end of the junction does not line up with germline, which may come from a read error. The chain carries TRBV4-3 and TRBJ2-3, with 16 bases lining up with TRBD2. Germline V gene lookup returns CDR1 LGHNA and CDR2 YSLEER. The CDR3 contains 18 residues. CDR3 sequence: CTSSPGTSGGVSTDTQYF. The CDR3 nucleotides read TGCACCAGCAGCCCTGGGACTAGCGGGGGGGTTAGCACAGATACGCAGTATTTT.

The rearrangement links TRBV7-9 to TRBJ1-1; maybe TRBD1 (5 bases). Between the trimmed V and J ends, which lost 3 bases and 3 bases, there was a span of 8 bases. Germline values: CDR1 SEHNR, CDR2 FQNEAQ (reference sequence). The CDR3 totals 13 residues. For the CDR3, the DNA is TGTGCCAGCAGCTTGGACACCGACACTGAAGCTTTCTTT. This codes for CASSLDTDTEAFF.

This chain links TRBV5-1 with TRBJ1-1; no clear D gene. Trimming shortened V by 7 bases and J by 6 bases, and 16 bases separated the two germline ends. From germline, CDR1 is SGHRS and CDR2 YFSETQ. This CDR3 is 13 amino acids long. The CDR3 spells CASQRLGGSEAFF. Here the CDR3 DNA reads TGCGCCAGCCAACGCCTGGGAGGCTCTGAAGCTTTCTTT.

The chain carries TRBV11-2 and TRBJ1-1, with a weak D call TRBD1 (6 bases). The CDR3 spans 15 residues. The V gene lost 8 bases and the J gene lost 3 bases, with 19 bases spanning the gap. Germline V gene lookup returns CDR1 SGHAT and CDR2 FQNNGV. CDR3 amino acids: CASGPITGKDTEAFF. CDR3 coding DNA: TGTGCCAGCGGACCCATCACAGGGAAGGACACTGAAGCTTTCTTT. Full variable domain (outside the CDR3, taken from reference TRBV11-2 and TRBJ1-1): EAGVAQSPRYKIIEKRQSVAFWCNPISGHATLYWYQQILGQGPKLLIQFQNNGVVDDSQLPKDRFSAERLKGVDSTLKIQPAKLEDSAVYLCASGPITGKDTEAFFGQGTRLTVV.

The chain joins TRBV5-1 to TRBJ1-4; unclear D gene. This CDR3 has 15 amino acids. CDR1 and CDR2 from the germline V gene are SGHRS and YFSETQ. Deletions cut 6 bases from V and 5 bases from J, with 17 bases between. CDR3 DNA sequence: TGCGCCAGCAAACTTGGCATTTCGCGGAATGAAAAACTGTTTTTT. This translates into CASKLGISRNEKLFF.

V and J are TRBV7-2 and TRBJ2-2; D might be TRBD1 (6 bases). This CDR3 contains 15 residues. Trimming removed 4 bases at V and 6 bases at J, with 15 bases between. The V gene's germline CDR1 is SGHTA and CDR2 FQGNSA. CDR3 protein: CASSSVTGTAGELFF. The CDR3 nucleotides read TGTGCCAGCAGCTCTGTTACAGGGACCGCCGGGGAGCTGTTTTTT.

The V and J genes are TRBV7-2 and TRBJ2-7; 7 bases map to TRBD2. The CDR3 is 17 amino acids. The J segment lost 0 bases and the V segment lost 0 bases, leaving 8 bases of the junction unmatched. Germline V gene sequence: CDR1 SGHTA, CDR2 FQGNSA. This chain's CDR3 is CASSLAYRRGSSYEQYF. DNA for the CDR3: TGTGCCAGCAGCTTAGCGTACCGGCGGGGGAGCTCCTACGAGCAGTACTTC.

This rearrangement joins TRBV21-1 to TRBJ2-1; TRBD2 reflects the table's D call only, with no check against the DNA. TRBV21-1 is shown as a pseudogene. This CDR3 region has 20 residues. The DNA of the CDR3 is TGTGCCAGCAGCAAAGAGGGAGCTTGGGGACTAGCGGGAGACTACAATGAGCAGTTCTTC. Residues: CASSKEGAWGLAGDYNEQFF.